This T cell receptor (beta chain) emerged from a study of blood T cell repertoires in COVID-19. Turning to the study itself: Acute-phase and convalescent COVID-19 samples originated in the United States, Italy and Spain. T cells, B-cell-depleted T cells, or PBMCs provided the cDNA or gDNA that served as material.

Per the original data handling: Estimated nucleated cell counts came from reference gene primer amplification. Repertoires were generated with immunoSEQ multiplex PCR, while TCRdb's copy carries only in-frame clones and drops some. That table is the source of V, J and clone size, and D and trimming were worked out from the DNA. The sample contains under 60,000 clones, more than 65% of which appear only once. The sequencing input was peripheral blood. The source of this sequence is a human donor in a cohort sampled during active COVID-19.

CDR3 DNA sequence: TGCGCCAGCAGCTCGGACAGCTACAATGAAAAACTGTTTTTT. Protein sequence: CASSSDSYNEKLFF. The gene calls are TRBV5-1 and TRBJ1-4; TRBD1 is a possible D gene (6 bases). CDR1 is SGHRS and CDR2 is YFSETQ in the germline V gene. The CDR3 spans 14 residues. Deletions cut 3 bases from V and 5 bases from J, with 11 bases between. Together with reference TRBV5-1 and TRBJ1-4, the CDR3 gives the full variable domain: KAGVTQTPRYLIKTRGQQVTLSCSPISGHRSVSWYQQTPGQGLQFLFEYFSETQRNKGNFPGRFSGRQFSNSRSEMNVSTLELGDSALYLCASSSDSYNEKLFFGSGTQLSVL.